The clone carrying this T cell receptor (beta chain) showed up many times. CDR1 SGHVT and CDR2 SQSDAQ come from the germline V gene. Between the trimmed V and J ends, which lost 5 bases and 2 bases, there was a span of 11 bases. The CDR3 covers 14 residues. This record belongs to a study of sequential checkpoint blockade in melanoma. The wider study: Each arm's sequence ended with maintenance nivolumab.

Treatment indicated: randomized to nivolumab then ipilimumab (arm A) or the reverse (arm B). Here immunoSEQ multiplex PCR was the method, and the copy in TCRdb shows in-frame clones only, minus some. The sample has 20,000 to 25,000 clones, 27% seen once; the top ten hold 6.7%. Sequencing was performed on tumor tissue (inferred from file names), taken from a patient given nivolumab and ipilimumab in sequence. The TCR comes from a human donor with melanoma. This chain joins TRBV7-4 and TRBJ2-3; the D gene is possibly TRBD2 (6 bases). This CDR3 reads CASSQGLNTDTQYF. For the CDR3, the DNA is TGTGCCAGCAGCCAGGGACTCAACACAGATACGCAGTATTTT.